This TCR beta chain was recovered during a study of OX40 agonist ivuxolimab in advanced cancers. Overall study: Patients in dose escalation had liver, melanoma, kidney or head and neck cancers.

In its sample, this clone was seen once. Its cognate antigen is unknown. Broader study findings: The specificity for antigen of the expanded peripheral T cells was not determined. Near-lowest levels of clonal expansion characterized partial responders at 0.1-3.0 mg/kg. Some nonresponders additionally presented with little normalized T-cell clonal expansion.

Produced via immunoSEQ multiplex PCR; TCRdb's table is partial and in-frame only. The sample holds about 94,000 clones; roughly 87% are singletons and the top ten take around 0.3%. The CDR3 runs 14 residues. With 3 bases removed from V and 5 bases from J, the gap between germline ends came to 8 bases. The germline gives CDR1 LNHDA, CDR2 SQIVND (reference sequence). V and J are TRBV19 and TRBJ1-6; maybe TRBD1 (5 bases). This sample comprised CD4+ or CD8+ T cells sorted from blood, obtained in a trial of the OX40 agonist ivuxolimab. The origin of this receptor is an adult with an advanced solid tumor such as melanoma, head and neck, liver or kidney cancer. The CDR3: CASSIGRDNSPLHF. In DNA form, the CDR3 reads TGTGCCAGTAGTATTGGCAGGGATAATTCACCCCTCCACTTT.